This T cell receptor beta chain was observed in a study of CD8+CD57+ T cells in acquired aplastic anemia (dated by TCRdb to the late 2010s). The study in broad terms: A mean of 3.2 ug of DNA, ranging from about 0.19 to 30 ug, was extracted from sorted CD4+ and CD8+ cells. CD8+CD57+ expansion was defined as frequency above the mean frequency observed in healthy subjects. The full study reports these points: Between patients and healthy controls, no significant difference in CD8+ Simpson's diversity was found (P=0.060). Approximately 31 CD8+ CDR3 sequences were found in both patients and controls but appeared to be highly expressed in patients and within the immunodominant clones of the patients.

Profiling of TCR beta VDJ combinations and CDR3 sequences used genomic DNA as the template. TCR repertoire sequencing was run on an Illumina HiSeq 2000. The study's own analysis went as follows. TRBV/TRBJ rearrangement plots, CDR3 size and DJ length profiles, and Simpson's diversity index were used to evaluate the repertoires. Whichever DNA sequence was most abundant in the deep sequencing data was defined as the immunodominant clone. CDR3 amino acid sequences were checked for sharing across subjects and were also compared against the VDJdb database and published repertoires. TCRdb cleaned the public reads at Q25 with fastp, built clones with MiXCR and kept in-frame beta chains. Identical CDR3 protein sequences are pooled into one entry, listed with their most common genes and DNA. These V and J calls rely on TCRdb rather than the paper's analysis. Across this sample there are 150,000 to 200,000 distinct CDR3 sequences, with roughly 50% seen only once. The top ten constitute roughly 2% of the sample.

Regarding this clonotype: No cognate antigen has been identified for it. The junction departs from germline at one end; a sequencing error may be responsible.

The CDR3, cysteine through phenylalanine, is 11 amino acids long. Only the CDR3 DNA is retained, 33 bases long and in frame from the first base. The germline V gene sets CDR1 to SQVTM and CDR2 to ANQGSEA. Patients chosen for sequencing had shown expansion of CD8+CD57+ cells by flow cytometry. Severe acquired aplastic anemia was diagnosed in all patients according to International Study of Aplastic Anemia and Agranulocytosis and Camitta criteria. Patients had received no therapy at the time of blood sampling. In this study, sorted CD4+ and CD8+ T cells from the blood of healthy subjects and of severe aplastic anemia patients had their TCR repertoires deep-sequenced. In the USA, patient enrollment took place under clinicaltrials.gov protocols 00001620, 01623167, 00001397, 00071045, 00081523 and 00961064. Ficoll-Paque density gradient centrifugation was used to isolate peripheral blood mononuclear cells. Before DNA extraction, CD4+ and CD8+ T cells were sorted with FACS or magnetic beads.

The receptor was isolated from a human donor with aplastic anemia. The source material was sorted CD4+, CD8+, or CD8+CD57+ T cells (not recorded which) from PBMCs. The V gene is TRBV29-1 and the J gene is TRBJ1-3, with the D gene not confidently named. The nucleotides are TGCAGCGCTGAAGGTATAGGGTCCATATATTTT. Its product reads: CSAEGIGSIYF.